This T cell receptor (beta chain) was identified during a study of stem cell transplantation in POMP-related autoinflammatory disease. Whole-study findings and limits: In PRAID patients, the number of distinct TRB V-J gene pairings was restricted. Across all analyzed T-cell subsets, patients with PRAID tended toward reduced diversity and increased clonality.

Germline V gene sequence: CDR1 MDHEN, CDR2 SYDVKM. Trimming shortened V by 8 bases and J by 4 bases, and 18 bases separated the two germline ends. The CDR3 loop spans 16 amino acids. Libraries were prepared by immunoSEQ multiplex PCR; TCRdb keeps only in-frame clonotypes and omits some of them. In the table there are 6,500 to 10,000 clones, over 75% of which are singletons. As to this clone: Its antigen is undetermined.

The input for sequencing was CD8+ T cells from PBMCs, taken after stem cell transplantation. The sequence was obtained from a human patient with POMP-related autoinflammation and immune dysregulation (PRAID). Some of the T cells might come from the graft donor. The chain employs TRBV28 and TRBJ1-6, with D perhaps matching TRBD1 (6 bases). The CDR3 is CASGGGGWEYNSPLHF. CDR3 DNA sequence: TGTGCCAGCGGAGGAGGGGGTTGGGAGTATAATTCACCCCTCCACTTT.